Listed below are T cell receptor beta chains from one sample, sequenced in a study of blood T cell repertoires in COVID-19. Generated by immunoSEQ multiplex PCR, the TCRdb table keeps only in-frame clones and is missing some. The sample has 130,000 to 150,000 clones, approximately 78% seen once. Sequencing was performed on peripheral blood. These receptors all stem from a human donor with acute or convalescent COVID-19. The donor label of this sample is uncertain. Each CDR3 is given with its conserved first and last residue. The D gene is left open where the match is weak. Only part of the rows carry a size: once, few, many, or a class if the clone is expanded.

d_gene	v_gene	abundance	j_gene	CDR3aa	CDR3nt
.	TRBV18	.	TRBJ1-2	CASSPTEASIYGYTF	TGTGCCAGCTCACCGACGGAGGCCAGTATCTATGGCTACACCTTC
.	TRBV15	.	TRBJ1-2	CATSRDPGADYGYTF	TGTGCCACCAGCAGAGACCCAGGCGCTGACTATGGCTACACCTTC
TRBD1	TRBV5-1	.	TRBJ1-1	CASSLVGTGMNTEAFF	TGCGCCAGCAGCTTGGTCGGGACAGGAATGAACACTGAAGCTTTCTTT
TRBD1	TRBV30	.	TRBJ1-4	CAWGPGQINEKLFF	TGTGCCTGGGGTCCGGGACAGATTAATGAAAAACTGTTTTTT
.	TRBV18	.	TRBJ2-7	CASSRLEYEQYF	TGTGCCAGCTCGCGACTAGAGTACGAGCAGTACTTC
.	TRBV18	few	TRBJ1-3	CASSPMALRESGNTIYF	TGTGCCAGCTCACCAATGGCCCTTCGGGAGTCTGGAAACACCATATATTTT
.	TRBV4-1	.	TRBJ1-1	CASSQDVKFF	TGCGCCAGCAGCCAAGATGTCAAATTCTTT
.	TRBV5-4	few	TRBJ1-1	CASSLAFGRDEAFF	TGTGCCAGCAGCTTGGCCTTCGGGCGGGATGAAGCTTTCTTT
TRBD2	TRBV15	.	TRBJ2-3	CATSRVGGGTDTQYF	TGTGCCACCAGCAGAGTCGGGGGGGGCACAGATACGCAGTATTTT
TRBD1	TRBV19	once	TRBJ2-7	CASSMAGGRSAEQYF	TGTGCCAGTAGTATGGCAGGGGGCAGGTCGGCCGAGCAGTACTTC
.	TRBV2	once	TRBJ1-5	CASNPGGGGQPQHF	TGTGCCAGCAACCCAGGAGGGGGGGGACAGCCCCAGCATTTT
TRBD1	TRBV6-5	.	TRBJ1-6	CASSGQGTSPLHF	TGTGCCAGCTCGGGACAGGGGACTTCACCCCTCCACTTT
.	TRBV5-1	once	TRBJ1-2	CASSLASARNYGYTF	TGCGCCAGCAGCTTGGCCAGTGCACGAAACTATGGCTACACCTTC